This TCR beta chain was retrieved from a study of T cells after yellow fever vaccination. Study-wide results and limits: Researchers noted that a small share of clonotypes showed up in both CD4 and CD8 compartments. Most primary-vaccination clones recurred post-booster (more than 95% CD4, over 70% CD8).

Trimming took 5 bases from V and 7 from J, leaving 20 bases between them. The CDR3 contains 15 residues. The germline V gene has CDR1 SGHVS and CDR2 FQNEAQ. The TCR cDNA carried a universal primer site and UMIs from 5'RACE template switching. TCRdb called the 5' RACE reads again in MiXCR, with one record for every CDR3 protein. The sample lists a few hundred thousand distinct CDR3 sequences, roughly 9% occurring once. This clonotype was seen more than once but under ten times. Its antigen remains unidentified. The receptor was isolated from a man between 18 and 35 years old who received the YFV17D yellow fever vaccine. The source was CD4+ T cells sorted from PBMCs, collected 5 days after the yellow fever booster vaccination. This chain links TRBV7-8 with TRBJ1-1; a weak D match, TRBD1 (5 bases). This chain's CDR3 is CASSPRDEAGYEAFF. The DNA of the CDR3 is TGTGCCAGCAGCCCTAGGGACGAGGCAGGCTATGAAGCTTTCTTT. Together with reference TRBV7-8 and TRBJ1-1, the CDR3 gives the full variable domain: GAGVSQSPRYKVAKRGQDVALRCDPISGHVSLFWYQQALGQGPEFLTYFQNEAQLDKSGLPSDRFFAERPEGSVSTLKIQRTQQEDSAVYLCASSPRDEAGYEAFFGQGTRLTVV.